These 12 T cell receptor beta chains share one sample of origin, sequenced in a study of technical replicates of blood from a few donors. Profiling relied on immunoSEQ multiplex PCR, and the TCRdb table lists in-frame clones only, not all of them. The sample lists about 48,000 clones, 90% to 95% occurring once. Sequencing was done on a sample of PBMCs. The source is a human donor in good health. Some clones in this sample may be carry-over from other donors' samples.

This clone came up once. The chain has TRBV5-1 and TRBJ2-1; 8 bases are a match to TRBD2. CDR3 size: 14 residues. Germline loops: CDR1 SGHRS, CDR2 YFSETQ. After removal of 4 bases from V and 4 bases from J, the junction contained 4 bases not matched to a gene. CDR3 sequence reads: CASSTSGAYNEQFF. The CDR3 DNA reads as TGCGCCAGCAGCACTAGCGGAGCTTACAATGAGCAGTTCTTC.

In its sample, this clone was seen once. V usage is TRBV6-5 and J usage is TRBJ1-4; TRBD1 matches 8 bases. Germline V gene lookup returns CDR1 MNHEY and CDR2 SVGAGI. This CDR3 has 14 residues. V shed 5 bases, J shed 8 bases, and the junction held 7 bases outside the gene matches. The CDR3 DNA reads TGTGCCAGCAGTCCACAGGGGGTGATAGAAAAACTGTTTTTT. The encoded protein is CASSPQGVIEKLFF.

This chain connects TRBV4-1 to TRBJ2-3; maybe TRBD2 (5 bases). CDR1 is MGHRA and CDR2 is YSYEKL in the germline V gene. V shed 4 bases and J shed 0 bases, with 14 bases lying between them. The CDR3 is 16 residues long. The DNA of the CDR3 is TGCGCCAGCAGCCTTACGGGGATTTTTAGCACAGATACGCAGTATTTT. It is translated as CASSLTGIFSTDTQYF.

The sample holds one count of this clone. V and J are TRBV6-5 and TRBJ1-1; 7 bases agree with TRBD1. CDR1 is MNHEY and CDR2 is SVGAGI in the germline V gene. The CDR3 length is 15 residues. V shed 0 bases, J shed 0 bases, and the junction held 1 base outside the gene matches. CDR3 sequence reads: CASSYSGQVNTEAFF. The CDR3 DNA reads as TGTGCCAGCAGTTACTCCGGACAGGTGAACACTGAAGCTTTCTTT.

The V call is TRBV7-6, the J call TRBJ2-7; 8 nucleotides align to TRBD2. This CDR3 has 15 residues. V dropped 1 base and J dropped 6; count of bases not matched to a gene: 8. CDR1 and CDR2 from the germline V gene are SGHVS and FNYEAQ. The CDR3 sequence: CASSLDQRAGVEQYF. The CDR3 DNA reads as TGTGCCAGCAGCTTAGATCAGCGAGCGGGGGTCGAGCAGTACTTC.

The rearrangement joins TRBV6-5 to TRBJ1-1, with TRBD1 matching 9 bases. This CDR3 spans 14 amino acids. In germline, CDR1 is MNHEY, CDR2 SVGAGI. J gave up 6 bases and V 3 bases, and 5 bases lay outside the gene matches. Written as DNA, the CDR3 is TGTGCCAGCAGTTATGGACAGGGGCTCGCTGAAGCTTTCTTT. Protein: CASSYGQGLAEAFF.

This chain links TRBV9 with TRBJ2-2; possible D gene TRBD2, 5 bases. Trimming shortened V by 0 bases and J by 6 bases, and 24 bases separated the two germline ends. This CDR3 comprises 19 residues. From germline, CDR1 is SGDLS and CDR2 YYNGEE. This CDR3 is CASSVDPLGKAGGAGELFF. CDR3 bases: TGTGCCAGCAGCGTAGACCCTTTAGGTAAGGCAGGAGGTGCCGGGGAGCTGTTTTTT.

This sequence joins TRBV6-5 and TRBJ1-2; possibly TRBD1 for D (6 bases). There are 13 residues in the CDR3. Germline V lookup: CDR1 MNHEY, CDR2 SVGAGI. Trimming left V 5 bases short and J 8 bases short, with 15 bases between. In nucleotides, the CDR3 is TGTGCCAGCAGTCCTGGGGGGGGCCGCGGCTACACCTTC. It is translated as CASSPGGGRGYTF.

The chain recombines TRBV6-5 with TRBJ1-1; no reliable D call. Trimming removed 6 bases from V and 4 bases from J, with 12 bases in between. CDR3 length equals 13 residues. The V gene's germline CDR1 is MNHEY and CDR2 SVGAGI. CDR3 DNA: TGTGCCAGCAGAACCGGGTGGGTCACTGAAGCTTTCTTT. This encodes CASRTGWVTEAFF.

This chain links TRBV10-3 with TRBJ2-7; D not resolved. Trimming took off 2 bases at V and 0 bases at J, with 5 bases between the two ends. The CDR3 sequence is 13 residues long. Germline CDR1 is ENHRY and CDR2 is SYGVKD. The CDR3 coding sequence is TGTGCCATCAGTGAGACCGGCTCCTACGAGCAGTACTTC. Its protein product is CAISETGSYEQYF.

J is TRBJ1-1 and V is TRBV18, with D maybe TRBD1 (5 bases). Trimming pared 1 base from V and 5 bases from J, leaving 11 bases between. CDR3 length equals 14 residues. Germline V gene lookup returns CDR1 KGHSH and CDR2 LQKENI. The CDR3 region has the DNA TGTGCCAGCTCACCACGGCCGGGGGGAACTGAAGCTTTCTTT. As protein: CASSPRPGGTEAFF.

Here the CDR3 reads CAISESRQTNTEAFF. For the CDR3, the DNA is TGTGCCATCAGTGAGTCGAGACAGACGAACACTGAAGCTTTCTTT. The chain combines TRBV10-3 with TRBJ1-1; maybe TRBD1 (5 bases). Germline lookup yields CDR1 ENHRY and CDR2 SYGVKD. Trimming cost V 0 bases and J 1 base, with 9 bases left between them. The CDR3 consists of 15 residues.